This T cell receptor beta chain was sequenced during a study of blood T cell repertoires in COVID-19. Study-level background: Material from acute and convalescent COVID-19 was sourced from the United States, Italy and Spain. Sources were T cells, B-cell-depleted T cells, or PBMCs; the material itself was cDNA or gDNA.

Data came from immunoSEQ multiplex PCR; TCRdb stores just in-frame clones and leaves some out. Here the sample spans approximately 470,000 clones, about 90% being singletons. All enrollees were about 18 to 100 years old and from about 25 US areas. V was clipped by 6 bases and J by 5 bases, with 10 bases between them. Germline loops: CDR1 MNHEY, CDR2 SVGAGI. The CDR3 contains 12 residues. This rearrangement joins TRBV6-5 to TRBJ2-5, with D perhaps matching TRBD1 (5 bases). Specimen: PBMCs or T cells enriched from blood (not recorded which). The TCR comes from a woman under 30 who had recovered from COVID-19. CDR3 sequence: CASSWGLETQYF. In DNA form, the CDR3 reads TGTGCCAGCAGCTGGGGCTTGGAGACCCAGTACTTC.